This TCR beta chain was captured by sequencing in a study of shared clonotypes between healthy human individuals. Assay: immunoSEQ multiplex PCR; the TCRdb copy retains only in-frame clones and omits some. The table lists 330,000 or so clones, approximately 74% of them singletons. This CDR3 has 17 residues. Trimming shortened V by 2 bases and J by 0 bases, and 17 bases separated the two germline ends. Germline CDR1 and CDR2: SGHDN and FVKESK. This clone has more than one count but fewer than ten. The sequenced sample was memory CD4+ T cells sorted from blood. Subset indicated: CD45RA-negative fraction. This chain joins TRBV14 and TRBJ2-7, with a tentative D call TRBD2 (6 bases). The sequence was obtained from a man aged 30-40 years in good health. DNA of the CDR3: TGTGCCAGCAGCCAAAGAGATGGGGGGAAGAGCTCCTACGAGCAGTACTTC. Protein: CASSQRDGGKSSYEQYF.